This passage covers 31 T cell receptor beta chains from one sample sequenced in a study of beta chain features in type 1 diabetes. Expressed TCRB transcripts were sequenced, since all the RNA that had been isolated was reverse transcribed. Data came from immunoSEQ multiplex PCR; TCRdb stores just in-frame clones and leaves some out. The sample records approximately 170,000 clones, approximately 9.9% being singletons. Sequencing was performed on central memory CD4+ T cells from blood. These receptors were obtained from a woman under 30 in good health.

The chain uses TRBV5-1 and TRBJ2-5, with 9 bases matching TRBD1. The CDR3 extends over 15 amino acids. V lost 4 bases, J lost 0 bases, and 4 bases stayed unmatched. Germline V gene sequence: CDR1 SGHRS, CDR2 YFSETQ. The CDR3 sequence is CASSRGQGNQETQYF. The CDR3 region has the DNA TGCGCCAGCAGCCGAGGACAGGGGAACCAAGAGACCCAGTACTTC.

There are a few counts of this clone. The V gene is TRBV7-8, the J gene TRBJ2-1; maybe TRBD2 (6 bases). V dropped 5 bases and J dropped 8 bases, with 13 bases sitting between them. This CDR3 is built from 13 residues. Per the germline V gene, CDR1 is SGHVS and CDR2 is FQNEAQ. CDR3 nucleotides: TGTGCCAGCAGCACTAGCCGGACTCATGAGCAGTTCTTC. This gives the protein CASSTSRTHEQFF.

The CDR3, as DNA: TGTGCCAGCAGCCAGAGGGCGAATCCCTACTATGGCTACACCTTC. Residues: CASSQRANPYYGYTF. The chain carries TRBV14 and TRBJ1-2, with no clear D. The CDR3 spans 15 residues. The germline V gene encodes CDR1 SGHDN and CDR2 FVKESK. The V gene lost 3 bases and the J gene lost 3 bases, with 14 bases spanning the gap.

This chain joins TRBV10-3 and TRBJ2-7; D is possibly TRBD2 (7 bases). With 10 bases removed from V and 3 bases from J, the gap between germline ends came to 13 bases. This CDR3 spans 12 amino acids. Germline loops: CDR1 ENHRY, CDR2 SYGVKD. The CDR3 protein is CATEGGNYEQYF. In DNA, the CDR3 is TGTGCCACGGAGGGGGGGAACTACGAGCAGTACTTC.

This clone was observed a handful of times. The chain has TRBV4-1 and TRBJ1-2; D is unresolved. The CDR3 consists of 13 residues. Germline V gene sequence: CDR1 MGHRA, CDR2 YSYEKL. V lost 4 bases, J lost 2 bases, and 8 bases lay in between. The CDR3 bases are TGCGCCAGCAGCCGTGAACGGAACTATGGCTACACCTTC. Translated: CASSRERNYGYTF.

This clone occurred a few times. The chain combines TRBV10-3 with TRBJ1-1; D is ambiguous. This CDR3 region has 13 residues. Germline V gives CDR1 ENHRY, CDR2 SYGVKD. V shed 3 bases and J shed 3 bases, with 8 bases lying between them. CDR3 loop: CAISEVEDTEAFF. In DNA form, the CDR3 reads TGTGCCATCAGTGAAGTAGAGGACACTGAAGCTTTCTTT.

The rearrangement links TRBV5-1 to TRBJ2-3; TRBD1 matches at 11 bases. CDR1 and CDR2 (germline): SGHRS, YFSETQ. With 7 bases clipped from V and 4 bases from J, the junction kept 8 bases outside the gene matches. The CDR3 consists of 15 residues. CDR3: CASFRGTGGSDTQYF. CDR3 sequence (DNA): TGCGCCAGCTTCCGGGGGACAGGGGGATCAGATACGCAGTATTTT.

This clone has at least ten counts. This chain links TRBV11-3 with TRBJ2-3, with 8 bases matching TRBD2. The J segment lost 8 bases and the V segment lost 4 bases, leaving 2 bases of the junction unmatched. The CDR3 contains 12 residues. From germline, CDR1 is SGHNT and CDR2 YENEEA. Here the CDR3 reads CASSSGGATQYF. The DNA of the CDR3 is TGTGCCAGCAGCTCCGGGGGGGCTACGCAGTATTTT.

The chain couples TRBV2 to TRBJ1-2, with TRBD1 identical over 8 bases. The germline gives CDR1 SNHLY, CDR2 FYNNEI. J gave up 1 base and V 6 bases, and 4 bases lay outside the gene matches. This CDR3 region has 14 residues. CDR3 loop: CASRDRADNYGYTF. CDR3 sequence (DNA): TGTGCCAGCAGGGACAGGGCCGATAACTATGGCTACACCTTC.

The chain carries TRBV7-2 and TRBJ2-2; D might be TRBD1 (6 bases). The length of the CDR3 is 17 residues. Per the germline V gene, CDR1 is SGHTA and CDR2 is FQGNSA. Trimming removed 4 bases from V and 2 bases from J, with 17 bases in between. The CDR3 DNA reads TGTGCCAGCAGCTCAGGACAGCTCTACCTTAACACCGGGGAGCTGTTTTTT. Translation gives CASSSGQLYLNTGELFF.

This clone has only a few counts. One junction end does not reproduce the germline sequence, and a read error may be involved. The chain has TRBV6-5 and TRBJ2-7; a weak D match, TRBD2 (6 bases). CDR1 is MNHEY and CDR2 is SVGAGI in the germline V gene. This CDR3 has 12 amino acids. The CDR3 protein is CAISSGLQEQYF. DNA of the CDR3: TGTGCCATCAGTTCGGGACTCCAGGAGCAGTACTTC.

This clone was picked up a small number of times. The chain recombines TRBV2 with TRBJ2-7; TRBD1 matches at 9 bases. Germline CDR1 reads SNHLY; CDR2 reads FYNNEI. Unmatched junction bases numbered 6, after V lost 6 bases and J lost 3 bases. This CDR3 spans 14 amino acids. The CDR3 loop is CASRRTGDSYEQYF. The CDR3 region has the DNA TGTGCCAGCAGACGGACAGGGGATAGCTACGAGCAGTACTTC. The complete variable domain, with remaining parts taken from reference TRBV2 and TRBJ2-7, reads EPEVTQTPSHQVTQMGQEVILRCVPISNHLYFYWYRQILGQKVEFLVSFYNNEISEKSEIFDDQFSVERPDGSNFTLKIRSTKLEDSAMYFCASRRTGDSYEQYFGPGTRLTVT.

This clone was picked up a small number of times. The chain is built from TRBV7-2 and TRBJ1-1, with D maybe TRBD1 (6 bases). With 1 base removed from V and 7 bases from J, the gap between germline ends came to 16 bases. In germline, CDR1 is SGHTA, CDR2 FQGNSA. CDR3 length: 15 amino acids. This CDR3 reads CASSLVRGLTGEAFF. The CDR3 DNA is TGTGCCAGCAGCTTAGTCCGTGGGCTGACAGGTGAAGCTTTCTTT.

This clone showed up just a few times. The chain is built from TRBV30 and TRBJ2-2, with D possibly being TRBD2 (5 bases). The CDR3 is 13 amino acids. Germline loops: CDR1 GTSNPN, CDR2 SVGIG (reference sequence). The V and J ends lost 0 bases and 5 bases respectively, with 7 bases between them. This CDR3 is CAWSVSGTGELFF. CDR3 bases: TGTGCCTGGAGTGTGTCGGGGACCGGGGAGCTGTTTTTT.

The J gene is TRBJ2-3, the V gene TRBV5-1; no firm D call. Germline lookup yields CDR1 SGHRS and CDR2 YFSETQ. V lost 2 bases and J lost 1, with 8 bases in between. CDR3 size: 14 residues. The CDR3, as DNA: TGCGCCAGCAGCTTCCTCGGTGGCACAGATACGCAGTATTTT. Translating gives CASSFLGGTDTQYF.

The chain is built from TRBV30 and TRBJ2-5, with D perhaps TRBD1 (5 bases). Germline assignment: CDR1 GTSNPN and CDR2 SVGIG (reference sequence). V lost 4 bases and J 5 bases, leaving 11 bases between the germline ends. The CDR3 is 12 amino acids. The CDR3 sequence is CAWNQGQETQYF. The CDR3 DNA follows: TGTGCCTGGAACCAGGGTCAGGAGACCCAGTACTTC.

The chain has TRBV7-9 and TRBJ2-5, with TRBD2 identical over 12 bases. Per germline, CDR1 SEHNR and CDR2 FQNEAQ (reference sequence). J gave up 2 bases and V 7 bases, and 8 bases lay outside the gene matches. The CDR3 extends over 16 amino acids. The CDR3 region is CASTPRGLAGQETQYF. The CDR3 DNA is TGTGCCAGCACCCCCCGAGGACTAGCGGGGCAAGAGACCCAGTACTTC. The full variable domain, in which reference TRBV7-9 and TRBJ2-5 provide the parts outside the CDR3, is DTGVSQNPRHKITKRGQNVTFRCDPISEHNRLYWYRQTLGQGPEFLTYFQNEAQLEKSRLLSDRFSAERPKGSFSTLEIQRTEQGDSAMYLCASTPRGLAGQETQYFGPGTRLLVL.

The chain combines TRBV5-4 with TRBJ2-5; perhaps TRBD1 as D (6 bases). V was shortened by 5 bases and J by 4 bases, with 15 bases between the two germline ends. Germline CDR1 is SGHNT and CDR2 is YYREEE (reference sequence). The CDR3 covers 14 residues. CDR3 nucleotide sequence: TGTGCCAGCAGTGCCGGGATCAGGGGAGAGACCCAGTACTTC. Amino acids: CASSAGIRGETQYF.

V is TRBV30 and J is TRBJ2-1; 10 bases match TRBD2. Trimming at V came to 2 bases and at J to 4 bases, leaving 14 bases not matched to a gene. The V gene's germline CDR1 is GTSNPN and CDR2 SVGIG (reference sequence). CDR3 size: 18 residues. CDR3 protein: CAWSPLGALAGVYNEQFF. The DNA of the CDR3 is TGTGCCTGGAGTCCCCTCGGAGCCCTAGCGGGGGTTTACAATGAGCAGTTCTTC.

The J gene is TRBJ1-4, the V gene TRBV7-2; 9 nucleotides align to TRBD1. The CDR3 length is 15 residues. CDR1 is SGHTA and CDR2 is FQGNSA in the germline V gene. V trimming: 3 bases; J trimming: 5 bases; junction bases outside the gene matches: 4. DNA for the CDR3: TGTGCCAGCAGCTTTAGACAGGGGGGCAATGAAAAACTGTTTTTT. Its translation is CASSFRQGGNEKLFF.

The gene calls are TRBV30 and TRBJ1-2, with 7 nucleotides matching TRBD1. CDR3 length equals 14 residues. CDR1 is GTSNPN, CDR2 SVGIG, per germline (reference sequence). Losses at the gene ends were 1 base for V and 2 bases for J; bases not matched to a gene: 4. The chain's CDR3 is CAWSAPDRNYGYTF. The CDR3 nucleotides are TGTGCCTGGAGTGCTCCGGACAGGAACTATGGCTACACCTTC.

V gene TRBV9 combines with J gene TRBJ1-3; D is unresolved. Germline-derived CDR1 and CDR2 are SGDLS and YYNGEE. This CDR3 contains 14 residues. Between the trimmed V and J ends, which lost 3 bases and 4 bases, there was a span of 11 bases. The CDR3 DNA follows: TGTGCCAGCAGCGCACCTTCTCAGGGAAACACCATATATTTT. It codes for CASSAPSQGNTIYF.

This clone appeared once. The gene calls are TRBV10-3 and TRBJ2-5, with 10 bases fitting TRBD1. Germline-derived CDR1 and CDR2 are ENHRY and SYGVKD. V lost 5 bases to trimming and J lost 3 bases; unmatched junction nucleotides: 3. The CDR3 is 14 residues long. CDR3 bases: TGTGCCATCAGTCCCGGGACAGGGGAAGAGACCCAGTACTTC. Protein sequence: CAISPGTGEETQYF.

This clone appeared a few times. This sequence joins TRBV5-4 and TRBJ2-2; perhaps TRBD2 as D (6 bases). The CDR3 runs to 16 residues. V lost 0 bases and J lost 4, with 13 bases in between. CDR1 and CDR2 (germline): SGHNT, YYREEE (reference sequence). The CDR3 nucleotides are TGTGCCAGCAGCTTGGCTTTTGGCGGGGCCACCGGGGAGCTGTTTTTT. Amino acids: CASSLAFGGATGELFF.

CDR3: CASSRQGSNTGELFF. CDR3 nucleotide sequence: TGTGCCAGCAGTCGACAGGGATCGAACACCGGGGAGCTGTTTTTT. The chain joins TRBV2 to TRBJ2-2; 7 positions match TRBD1. The CDR3 is 15 amino acids. The germline CDR1 and CDR2 sequences are SNHLY and FYNNEI. V shed 5 bases and J 0 bases; nucleotides not matched to a gene: 3.

This clone was detected a few times. The genes are TRBV30 and TRBJ1-5, with D unclear. The V and J ends lost 1 base and 1 base respectively, with 5 bases between them. Germline-derived CDR1 and CDR2 are GTSNPN and SVGIG (reference sequence). The CDR3 extends over 13 amino acids. In DNA, the CDR3 is TGTGCCTGGAGTGAACAGAGCAATCAGCCCCAGCATTTT. This translates into CAWSEQSNQPQHF.

There are a few counts of this clone. The chain recombines TRBV6-1 with TRBJ1-1; D is undetermined. Between the trimmed V and J ends, which lost 6 bases and 7 bases, there was a span of 18 bases. Germline V lookup: CDR1 MNHNS, CDR2 SASEGT. There are 14 residues in the CDR3. CDR3: CASSPRRIALEAFF. The CDR3 coding sequence is TGTGCCAGCAGCCCTCGTAGAATCGCACTTGAAGCTTTCTTT.

This clone was detected many times. The chain links TRBV29-1 to TRBJ2-7; D uncertain. CDR3 length: 13 residues. V shed 0 bases and J shed 2 bases, with 8 bases lying between them. CDR1 is SQVTM and CDR2 is ANQGSEA in the germline V gene. The CDR3 region has the DNA TGCAGCGTTGAAGATCCGCGGACCTACGAGCAGTACTTC. Protein product: CSVEDPRTYEQYF.

V usage is TRBV6-5 and J usage is TRBJ2-7; TRBD2 agrees at 9 bases. This CDR3 has 15 residues. CDR1 is MNHEY, CDR2 SVGAGI, per germline. V gave up 6 bases and J gave up 3 bases; unmatched junction bases: 9. The CDR3 DNA follows: TGTGCCAGCAGATTCTGGGCTAGCGGGGTCTACGAGCAGTACTTC. Protein product: CASRFWASGVYEQYF.

In nucleotides, the CDR3 is TGTGCCAGTGGCCAGGCTGCGACGGGGTTTGGCAATCAGCCCCAGCATTTT. Its translation is CASGQAATGFGNQPQHF. This rearrangement joins TRBV19 to TRBJ1-5, with D uncertain. Looked up from germline, CDR1 is LNHDA and CDR2 is SQIVND (reference sequence). The CDR3 totals 17 residues. Trimming stripped 8 bases from V and 2 bases from J, with 22 bases between.

The chain uses TRBV5-1 and TRBJ2-3; 9 bases align to TRBD1. The CDR3 runs 14 residues. With 6 bases clipped from V and 6 bases from J, the junction kept 8 bases outside the gene matches. CDR1 is SGHRS and CDR2 is YFSETQ in the germline V gene. CDR3 sequence: CASTRQGGPDTQYF. The CDR3 bases are TGCGCCAGCACCAGACAGGGGGGGCCGGATACGCAGTATTTT.